Each of the 28 T cell receptor beta chains below was sequenced from the same sample in a study of beta chain features in type 1 diabetes. General study results and limits: Shortening of TCRB CDR3s, moderate but significant, appeared in all four CD4+ subsets of Type 1 diabetes patients.

Expressed TCRB transcripts were sequenced after all isolated RNA was converted to cDNA. Repertoires were generated with immunoSEQ multiplex PCR, while TCRdb's copy carries only in-frame clones and drops some. Seen here are about 280,000 clones, around 16% observed once, and the top ten hold about 0.014%. These receptors' antigens are unknown. The sample consisted of naive CD4+ T cells from blood. The origin of the receptors is a man aged 18 to 29 with type 1 diabetes.

This clone was counted between two and nine times. The chain couples TRBV7-9 to TRBJ2-6; D remains unclear. The germline V gene has CDR1 SEHNR and CDR2 FQNEAQ (reference sequence). V dropped 2 bases and J dropped 0 bases, with 11 bases sitting between them. The CDR3 length is 17 residues. DNA for the CDR3: TGTGCCAGCAGCTTACGGCGGAGACCCTCTGGGGCCAACGTCCTGACTTTC. Translated, it gives CASSLRRRPSGANVLTF.

J is TRBJ2-7 and V is TRBV11-3; no firm D call. Germline V gene sequence: CDR1 SGHNT, CDR2 YENEEA. The germline V and J ends were trimmed by 2 bases and 5 bases, with 10 bases remaining between them. The CDR3 covers 13 residues. The CDR3 nucleotides read TGTGCCAGCAGCTTACCTCGTCGCGACGAGCAGTACTTC. The encoded protein is CASSLPRRDEQYF.

The gene calls are TRBV11-2 and TRBJ2-7; D is unresolved. Trimming removed 0 bases at V and 5 bases at J, with 11 bases between. This CDR3 is built from 14 residues. Germline loops: CDR1 SGHAT, CDR2 FQNNGV. For the CDR3, the DNA is TGTGCCAGCAGCTTAGATCGGTTATCCAACGAGCAGTACTTC. This sequence encodes CASSLDRLSNEQYF.

This chain connects TRBV7-2 to TRBJ2-5; TRBD1 aligns across 9 bases. Germline V lookup: CDR1 SGHTA, CDR2 FQGNSA. V lost 5 bases and J lost 4; bases outside the gene matches: 8. There are 15 residues in the CDR3. The CDR3 is CASSPIPGQGETQYF. CDR3 nucleotides: TGTGCCAGCAGCCCTATTCCGGGACAGGGAGAGACCCAGTACTTC.

V is TRBV6-6 and J is TRBJ2-3, with 9 bases lining up with TRBD2. V was clipped by 6 bases and J by 1 base; unmatched bases: 5. In germline, CDR1 is MNHNY, CDR2 SVGAGI (reference sequence). This CDR3 region has 15 residues. The CDR3 nucleotides are TGTGCCAGCAGGATGGTAGCGGGAGGCACAGATACGCAGTATTTT. The encoded protein is CASRMVAGGTDTQYF.

This clone was seen a few times. The chain employs TRBV30 and TRBJ2-5; unclear D gene. Matching the DNA end better, TRBJ2-7 makes the J call doubtful. CDR1 GTSNPN and CDR2 SVGIG come from the germline V gene (reference sequence). This CDR3 contains 11 residues. The CDR3 loop is CAWSASYEQYF. CDR3 in DNA: TGTGCCTGGAGTGCCTCCTACGAGCAGTACTTC.

A few counts support this clone. This rearrangement joins TRBV7-9 to TRBJ2-1; 9 bases line up with TRBD2. V dropped 6 bases and J dropped 4; count of bases not matched to a gene: 4. The length of the CDR3 is 14 residues. Per germline, CDR1 SEHNR and CDR2 FQNEAQ (reference sequence). The CDR3 DNA is TGTGCCAGCAGGCGGCTAGCGGGATACAATGAGCAGTTCTTC. Translated: CASRRLAGYNEQFF.

The chain has TRBV28 and TRBJ2-1; 11 bases line up with TRBD2. The V and J ends lost 8 bases and 9 bases, in that order; junction bases with no gene match: 6. The length of the CDR3 is 13 residues. Germline values: CDR1 MDHEN, CDR2 SYDVKM. The CDR3: CASRLAGGSEQFF. The CDR3 region has the DNA TGTGCCAGCCGGCTAGCGGGAGGTTCTGAGCAGTTCTTC.

The table lists this clone with a few counts. The V gene is TRBV5-1, the J gene TRBJ2-1; 13 positions agree with TRBD2. Looked up from germline, CDR1 is SGHRS and CDR2 is YFSETQ. The V gene end was trimmed by 2 bases and the J gene end by 8 bases; junction bases not matched to a gene: 4. This CDR3 is built from 15 residues. In nucleotides, the CDR3 is TGCGCCAGCAGCTTACTAGCGGGAGGGCAGGATGAGCAGTTCTTC. Translation gives CASSLLAGGQDEQFF.

This clone appeared many times. The final CDR3 position lacks the conserved phenylalanine or tryptophan, pointing to a likely read error. The limits of the CDR3 on the DNA are not certain, so only TCRdb's listed CDR3 is given. The CDR3 loop reads CASSLAHC. The chain is built from TRBV27 and TRBJ2-3; TRBD2 reflects the table's D call only, with no check against the DNA. The germline V gene has CDR1 MNHEY and CDR2 SMNVEV (reference sequence). The length of the CDR3 is 8 amino acids, counting both ends.

This clone has only a few counts. The chain joins TRBV19 to TRBJ2-7, with 7 bases identical to TRBD1. Trimming at V came to 5 bases and at J to 2 bases, leaving 3 bases not matched to a gene. From germline, CDR1 is LNHDA and CDR2 SQIVND (reference sequence). The CDR3 contains 13 residues. In DNA, the CDR3 is TGTGCCAGTAGTCCGGGACAGACCTACGAGCAGTACTTC. It encodes CASSPGQTYEQYF.

The rearrangement links TRBV2 to TRBJ1-5; D is perhaps TRBD1 (5 bases). The CDR3 runs 15 residues. Trimming pared 6 bases from V and 0 bases from J, leaving 12 bases between. Germline CDR1 SNHLY, CDR2 FYNNEI. The CDR3 here is CASSGRQFSNQPQHF. In DNA form, the CDR3 reads TGTGCCAGCAGCGGACGACAGTTTAGCAATCAGCCCCAGCATTTT.

Only a few counts were recorded for this clone. The gene calls are TRBV5-6 and TRBJ2-1; D possibly corresponds to TRBD1 (6 bases). With 5 bases removed from V and 7 bases from J, the gap between germline ends came to 19 bases. From germline, CDR1 is SGHDT and CDR2 YYEEEE. CDR3 length equals 15 residues. CDR3 loop: CASRFQGWIVNEQFF. CDR3 nucleotide sequence: TGTGCCAGCAGATTTCAGGGGTGGATTGTGAATGAGCAGTTCTTC.

V gene TRBV6-5 combines with J gene TRBJ1-1; the D is unclear. Germline CDR1 and CDR2: MNHEY and SVGAGI. The CDR3 sequence is 14 residues long. V was cut by 3 bases and J by 3 bases, with 11 bases left in between. The CDR3 DNA reads TGTGCCAGCAGTTATCGTCGCGTAGACACTGAAGCTTTCTTT. It specifies CASSYRRVDTEAFF.

The rearrangement uses TRBV29-1 and TRBJ1-4, with D possibly being TRBD1 (5 bases). The V end was cut by 6 bases, the J end by 0 bases, with 11 bases between. Germline V gives CDR1 SQVTM, CDR2 ANQGSEA. This CDR3 is 14 amino acids long. The CDR3 loop is CSVIGGATNEKLFF. The DNA of the CDR3 is TGCAGCGTAATCGGGGGGGCAACTAATGAAAAACTGTTTTTT.

This clone has a handful of counts. The rearrangement uses TRBV30 and TRBJ1-4, with 8 bases aligning to TRBD1. Looked up from germline, CDR1 is GTSNPN and CDR2 is SVGIG (reference sequence). J lost 8 bases, V lost 5 bases, and 4 bases had no gene match. There are 12 residues in the CDR3. This CDR3 reads CAWGQGVEKLFF. CDR3 nucleotide sequence: TGTGCCTGGGGACAGGGAGTCGAAAAACTGTTTTTT.

V and J are TRBV6-6 and TRBJ2-5; D is undetermined. Between the trimmed V and J ends, which lost 0 bases and 2 bases, there was a span of 7 bases. There are 14 residues in the CDR3. CDR1 is MNHNY and CDR2 is SVGAGI in the germline V gene (reference sequence). The chain's CDR3 is CASSYSTRQETQYF. The CDR3 coding sequence is TGTGCCAGCAGTTACTCGACAAGGCAAGAGACCCAGTACTTC.

The V call is TRBV6-6, the J call TRBJ1-1, with unresolved D. The CDR3 runs to 13 residues. Germline lookup yields CDR1 MNHNY and CDR2 SVGAGI (reference sequence). Trimming removed 0 bases from V and 6 bases from J, with 8 bases in between. CDR3 DNA sequence: TGTGCCAGCAGTTACTCGAGAGGCCCTGAAGCTTTCTTT. Protein product: CASSYSRGPEAFF.

This clone was observed a few times. The chain employs TRBV5-1 and TRBJ2-7; 7 nucleotides match TRBD1. The CDR3 runs to 14 residues. The germline gives CDR1 SGHRS, CDR2 YFSETQ. The J segment lost 3 bases and the V segment lost 5 bases, leaving 8 bases of the junction unmatched. Here the CDR3 DNA reads TGCGCCAGCAGTTTTGACAGGGTGGACTACGAGCAGTACTTC. It specifies CASSFDRVDYEQYF.

V is TRBV5-4 and J is TRBJ2-1; TRBD2 matches at 8 bases. Germline V gives CDR1 SGHNT, CDR2 YYREEE (reference sequence). The length of the CDR3 is 15 residues. With V trimmed by 6 bases and J by 3 bases, 8 bases remained unmatched. CDR3 in DNA: TGTGCCAGCACCGTGGGGCGGGGGGTCTACAATGAGCAGTTCTTC. This translates into CASTVGRGVYNEQFF.

The chain employs TRBV6-5 and TRBJ1-1; no firm D call. Germline V gene sequence: CDR1 MNHEY, CDR2 SVGAGI. The V end lost 4 bases, the J end lost 7 bases, and 13 bases lay between the germline ends. This CDR3 region has 13 residues. The CDR3 here is CASSSLMGNEAFF. For the CDR3, the DNA is TGTGCCAGCAGTTCCCTTATGGGCAATGAAGCTTTCTTT.

V gene TRBV6-5 combines with J gene TRBJ2-5; TRBD1 agrees at 7 bases. The V gene's germline CDR1 is MNHEY and CDR2 SVGAGI. The V and J ends lost 7 bases and 4 bases, in that order; junction bases with no gene match: 6. The CDR3 covers 13 residues. The CDR3 loop reads CASTRQGVETQYF. DNA for the CDR3: TGTGCCAGCACCCGACAGGGAGTAGAGACCCAGTACTTC.

The rearrangement uses TRBV29-1 and TRBJ2-3; D is perhaps TRBD1 (6 bases). Germline loops: CDR1 SQVTM, CDR2 ANQGSEA. This CDR3 is 15 amino acids long. Trimming removed 8 bases at V and 2 bases at J, with 20 bases between. DNA for the CDR3: TGCAGCACGCGCCCGGGACACACTTCCACAGATACGCAGTATTTT. Translating gives CSTRPGHTSTDTQYF.

V is TRBV27 and J is TRBJ1-2, with D possibly matching TRBD1 (5 bases). Germline CDR1 is MNHEY and CDR2 is SMNVEV (reference sequence). Between the trimmed V and J ends, which lost 1 base and 8 bases, there was a span of 14 bases. This CDR3 is 14 amino acids long. The CDR3 DNA reads TGTGCCAGCAGTTTATTTGGTCAGGGCGGCGGCTACACCTTC. Protein: CASSLFGQGGGYTF.

This clone was detected a few times. The chain uses TRBV30 and TRBJ2-1; TRBD2 matches at 9 bases. V trimming: 4 bases; J trimming: 8 bases; junction bases outside the gene matches: 6. The CDR3 is made up of 13 amino acids. The germline CDR1 and CDR2 sequences are GTSNPN and SVGIG (reference sequence). The CDR3 spells CAWTSGNMDEQFF. DNA of the CDR3: TGTGCCTGGACTAGCGGGAATATGGATGAGCAGTTCTTC.

The rearrangement joins TRBV9 to TRBJ2-1; weak D call: TRBD2 (6 bases). Germline loops: CDR1 SGDLS, CDR2 YYNGEE. The ends were cut back, 2 bases at V and 3 bases at J, with 12 bases in the middle. The CDR3 is made up of 15 amino acids. This CDR3 is CASSVGRGGYNEQFF. In DNA, the CDR3 is TGTGCCAGCAGCGTGGGGCGGGGCGGCTACAATGAGCAGTTCTTC.

This clone showed up just a few times. This chain uses TRBV7-9 with TRBJ1-2, with 9 nucleotides matching TRBD1. V dropped 4 bases and J dropped 6; count of bases not matched to a gene: 6. CDR3 length: 14 residues. Germline V CDR1 and CDR2: SEHNR, FQNEAQ (reference sequence). The CDR3 coding sequence is TGTGCCAGCAGCTCCCGGACAGGGGAAGATGGCTACACCTTC. Residues: CASSSRTGEDGYTF. Full variable domain (missing parts from reference TRBV7-9 and TRBJ1-2): DTGVSQNPRHKITKRGQNVTFRCDPISEHNRLYWYRQTLGQGPEFLTYFQNEAQLEKSRLLSDRFSAERPKGSFSTLEIQRTEQGDSAMYLCASSSRTGEDGYTFGSGTRLTVV.

This clone was counted a few times. The DNA is omitted, as the CDR3 cannot be located on it reliably, and the CDR3 follows TCRdb's listing. This chain connects TRBV4-1 to TRBJ2-1; TRBD2 is the table's D call and was not checked against the DNA. Counting both end residues, the CDR3 totals 15 amino acids. CDR1 and CDR2 from the germline V gene are MGHRA and YSYEKL. CDR3 sequence reads: CASSQVASGAAGAVF.